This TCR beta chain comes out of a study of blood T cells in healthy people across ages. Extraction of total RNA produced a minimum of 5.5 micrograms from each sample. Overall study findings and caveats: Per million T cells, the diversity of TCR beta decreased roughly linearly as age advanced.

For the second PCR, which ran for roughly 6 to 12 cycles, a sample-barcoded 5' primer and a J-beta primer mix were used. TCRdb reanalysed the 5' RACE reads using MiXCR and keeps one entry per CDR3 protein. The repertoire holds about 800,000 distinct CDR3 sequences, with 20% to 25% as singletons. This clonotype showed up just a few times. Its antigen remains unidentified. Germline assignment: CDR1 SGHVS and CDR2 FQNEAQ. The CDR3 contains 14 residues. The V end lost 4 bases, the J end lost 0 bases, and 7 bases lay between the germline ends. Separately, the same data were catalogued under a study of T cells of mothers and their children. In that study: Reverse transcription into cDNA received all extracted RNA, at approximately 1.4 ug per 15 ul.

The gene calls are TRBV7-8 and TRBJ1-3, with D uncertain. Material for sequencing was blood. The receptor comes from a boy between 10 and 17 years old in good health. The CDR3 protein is CASSSASSGNTIYF. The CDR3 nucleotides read TGTGCCAGCAGCTCAGCAAGCTCTGGAAACACCATATATTTT.